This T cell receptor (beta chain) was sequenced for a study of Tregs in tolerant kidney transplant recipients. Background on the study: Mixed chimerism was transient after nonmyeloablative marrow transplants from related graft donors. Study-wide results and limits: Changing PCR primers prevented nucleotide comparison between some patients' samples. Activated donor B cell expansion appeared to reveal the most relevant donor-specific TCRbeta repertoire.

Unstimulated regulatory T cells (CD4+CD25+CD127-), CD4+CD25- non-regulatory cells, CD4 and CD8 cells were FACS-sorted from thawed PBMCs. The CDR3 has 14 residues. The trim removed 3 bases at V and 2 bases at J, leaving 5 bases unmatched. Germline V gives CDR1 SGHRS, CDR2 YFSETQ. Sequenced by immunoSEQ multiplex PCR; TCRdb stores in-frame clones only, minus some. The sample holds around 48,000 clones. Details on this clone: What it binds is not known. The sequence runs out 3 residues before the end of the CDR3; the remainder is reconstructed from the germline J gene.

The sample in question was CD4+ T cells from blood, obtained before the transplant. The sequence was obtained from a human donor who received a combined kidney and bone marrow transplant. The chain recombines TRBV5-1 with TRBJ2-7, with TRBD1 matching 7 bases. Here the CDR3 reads CASSSGQATYEQYF. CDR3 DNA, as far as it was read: TGCGCCAGCAGCTCCGGACAGGCCACCTACGAG.